One and the same sample provided the 2 T cell receptor beta chains below, sequenced in a study of sequential checkpoint blockade in melanoma. Repertoires were generated with immunoSEQ multiplex PCR, while TCRdb's copy carries only in-frame clones and drops some. The repertoire holds about 17,000 clones, with more than 60% as singletons. The treatment was: randomized to nivolumab then ipilimumab (arm A) or the reverse (arm B). The source material was CD8+ T cells sorted from blood (inferred from file names), sampled from a patient given nivolumab and ipilimumab in sequence. These receptors originate from a human donor with melanoma.

The rearrangement uses TRBV9 and TRBJ2-1; weak D call: TRBD2 (6 bases). The CDR3 is 16 amino acids. CDR1 SGDLS and CDR2 YYNGEE come from the germline V gene. Trimming cost V 2 bases and J 0 bases, with 12 bases left between them. CDR3 sequence: CASSVGGALSYNEQFF. The CDR3 region has the DNA TGTGCCAGCAGCGTTGGAGGGGCCCTCTCCTACAATGAGCAGTTCTTC.

CDR3 nucleotide sequence: TGTGCCAGCAGCCCTTGGCCTAGCGGTTACAATGAGCAGTTCTTC. This translates into CASSPWPSGYNEQFF. The gene calls are TRBV7-3 and TRBJ2-1; 7 bases align to TRBD2. Germline V CDR1 and CDR2: SGHTA, FQGTGA. V dropped 5 bases and J dropped 4; count of bases not matched to a gene: 8. This CDR3 comprises 15 residues.